This T cell receptor (beta chain) was sequenced during a study of vaccination and CD4 T cells after COVID-19. Turning to the study itself: The convalescents comprised six males and four females, two of them Hispanic.

Comments on this clonotype: Its specificity is unknown.

The CDR3 spans 13 residues. V shed 9 bases and J shed 2 bases, with 13 bases lying between them. Per germline, CDR1 LNHDA and CDR2 SQIVND (reference sequence). The treatment is: approximately nine-day PBMC culture with coronavirus spike peptide pools or control peptides (ViraFEST assay). Sequenced with the Oncomine TCR Beta short-read assay was DNA taken from cultured CD4+ T cells. Using its own MiXCR run on the PCR reads, TCRdb lists one record per CDR3 protein. The table records roughly 17,000 distinct CDR3 sequences, around 50% of them present only once. This clonotype was sampled from a human donor who had recovered from COVID-19. The chain uses TRBV19 and TRBJ1-2; the D is unclear. The sequencing input was CD4+ T cells from blood, cultured in vitro. Written as DNA, the CDR3 is TGTGCCAGCCAAGCAGGTCAAAACTATGGCTACACCTTC. Protein sequence: CASQAGQNYGYTF.